The rows below give T cell receptor beta chains drawn from one sample of a study of CD8 T cells in ankylosing spondylitis. TCRdb reprocessed the 5' RACE reads via MiXCR and lists one record per CDR3 protein. This table holds over 600,000 distinct CDR3 sequences, 15% to 20% found once. Sequencing input: blood, either unsorted or a sorted T cell fraction (not recorded which). The receptors were gathered from a male donor with ankylosing spondylitis. Both conserved end residues are part of each CDR3. The order of the fields is J gene, clone size, V gene, D gene, CDR3 DNA, CDR3 protein. The D gene is left open where the match is weak. The size of a clone is reported for some rows only, either as once, few or many, or as a class for expanded clones.

j_call: TRBJ2-5
clone_size: few
v_call: TRBV13
d_call: TRBD1
cdr3_nt: TGTGCCAGCAGCTTAGGCCTATCCGGGACAGGCCAAGAGACCCAGTACTTC
cdr3_aa: CASSLGLSGTGQETQYF

j_call: TRBJ1-6
clone_size: few
v_call: TRBV9
d_call: TRBD1
cdr3_nt: TGTGCCAGCAGCGTAGCTCTGGGACAGGGTAATTCACCCCTCCACTTT
cdr3_aa: CASSVALGQGNSPLHF

j_call: TRBJ2-1
clone_size: few
v_call: TRBV29-1
d_call: TRBD2
cdr3_nt: TGCAGCGTTGATGGGACTAGCGGGAGAAGCTACAATGAGCAGTTCTTC
cdr3_aa: CSVDGTSGRSYNEQFF

j_call: TRBJ2-7
clone_size: few
v_call: TRBV5-6
d_call: NA
cdr3_nt: TGTGCCAGCAGCCTCTTGGGGCGGCCCTCCTACGAGCAGTACTTC
cdr3_aa: CASSLLGRPSYEQYF

j_call: TRBJ2-3
clone_size: many
v_call: TRBV24-1
d_call: NA
cdr3_nt: TGTGCCACCAGTGACCGGACTAAAACTGGGGATACGCAGTATTTT
cdr3_aa: CATSDRTKTGDTQYF

j_call: TRBJ2-1
clone_size: NA
v_call: TRBV9
d_call: TRBD2
cdr3_nt: TGTGCCAGCAGCTCAGGACTAGCGGGATCCAATGAGCAGTTCTTC
cdr3_aa: CASSSGLAGSNEQFF

j_call: TRBJ2-5
clone_size: NA
v_call: TRBV5-1
d_call: NA
cdr3_nt: TGCGCCAGCAGCTTCAGACCAGCGGTGGAGACCCAGTACTTC
cdr3_aa: CASSFRPAVETQYF

j_call: TRBJ2-5
clone_size: NA
v_call: TRBV4-1
d_call: NA
cdr3_nt: TGCGCCAGCAGCCAGGGTGCAGAGACCCAGTACTTC
cdr3_aa: CASSQGAETQYF

j_call: TRBJ2-5
clone_size: NA
v_call: TRBV29-1
d_call: NA
cdr3_nt: TGCAGCGTTGAAGGGCAGATCCAAGAGACCCAGTACTTC
cdr3_aa: CSVEGQIQETQYF

j_call: TRBJ2-2
clone_size: few
v_call: TRBV25-1
d_call: NA
cdr3_nt: TGTGCCAGCAGTGAGGACGCGTGGACCGGGGAGCTGTTTTTT
cdr3_aa: CASSEDAWTGELFF

j_call: TRBJ2-7
clone_size: once
v_call: TRBV4-3
d_call: NA
cdr3_nt: TGCGCCAGCAGCCAAGTCGGCAGGGCGGGAGAGCAGTACTTC
cdr3_aa: CASSQVGRAGEQYF

j_call: TRBJ2-2
clone_size: NA
v_call: TRBV10-2
d_call: TRBD2
cdr3_nt: TGCGCCAGCAGCGCGGGGGGGTTCACCGGGGAGCTGTTTTTT
cdr3_aa: CASSAGGFTGELFF

j_call: TRBJ2-6
clone_size: few
v_call: TRBV19
d_call: NA
cdr3_nt: TGTGCCAGTAGGGAAACCTCTGGGGCCAACGTCCTGACTTTC
cdr3_aa: CASRETSGANVLTF

j_call: TRBJ2-7
clone_size: few
v_call: TRBV2
d_call: TRBD1
cdr3_nt: TGTGCCAGCAGTGACTGGACAGGGGGGACCTACGAGCAGTACTTC
cdr3_aa: CASSDWTGGTYEQYF

j_call: TRBJ1-2
clone_size: few
v_call: TRBV20-1
d_call: NA
cdr3_nt: TGCAGTGCTAGAGTTGATAGTAACTATGGCTACACCTTC
cdr3_aa: CSARVDSNYGYTF

j_call: TRBJ2-2
clone_size: NA
v_call: TRBV9
d_call: NA
cdr3_nt: TGTGCCAGCAGCGGAAAGGTAGCATTTGGGTCCGGGGAGCTGTTTTTT
cdr3_aa: CASSGKVAFGSGELFF

j_call: TRBJ1-1
clone_size: NA
v_call: TRBV4-2
d_call: NA
cdr3_nt: TGTGCCAGCAGCCAATCTATACCCCTGAACACTGAAGCTTTCTTT
cdr3_aa: CASSQSIPLNTEAFF

j_call: TRBJ1-1
clone_size: NA
v_call: TRBV30
d_call: NA
cdr3_nt: TGTGCCTGGAGTGTATGGGGAGCCTGGACTGAAGCTTTCTTT
cdr3_aa: CAWSVWGAWTEAFF

j_call: TRBJ1-5
clone_size: NA
v_call: TRBV6-5
d_call: NA
cdr3_nt: TGTGCCAGCGGTTGGACGGACTCTGCGCCGTTGCCCCAGCATTTT
cdr3_aa: CASGWTDSAPLPQHF

j_call: TRBJ2-2
clone_size: NA
v_call: TRBV5-1
d_call: NA
cdr3_nt: TGCGCCAGCAGCTTGGTTGCCCAGGGAAGCACCGGGGAGCTGTTTTTT
cdr3_aa: CASSLVAQGSTGELFF

j_call: TRBJ2-2
clone_size: many
v_call: TRBV7-9
d_call: NA
cdr3_nt: TGTGCCAGCAGCTTAGCGTCCAGGGGAAGCACCGGGGAGCTGTTTTTT
cdr3_aa: CASSLASRGSTGELFF

j_call: TRBJ1-1
clone_size: NA
v_call: TRBV20-1
d_call: NA
cdr3_nt: TGCAGTGCCGAAAAGATGGCTAGGAACACTGAAGCTTTCTTT
cdr3_aa: CSAEKMARNTEAFF

j_call: TRBJ2-7
clone_size: few
v_call: TRBV4-1
d_call: NA
cdr3_nt: TGCGCCAGCAGCCAAGATGGGGGCGGAGGCTACGAGCAGTACTTC
cdr3_aa: CASSQDGGGGYEQYF

j_call: TRBJ1-1
clone_size: many
v_call: TRBV4-1
d_call: TRBD1
cdr3_nt: TGCGCCAGCAGCCAAGAGACGACAGGGTGGGAAGCTTTCTTT
cdr3_aa: CASSQETTGWEAFF

j_call: TRBJ2-7
clone_size: NA
v_call: TRBV7-3
d_call: NA
cdr3_nt: TGTGCCAGCAGCTTAAAGGGGTCGAACGAGCAGTACTTC
cdr3_aa: CASSLKGSNEQYF

j_call: TRBJ2-5
clone_size: NA
v_call: TRBV29-1
d_call: NA
cdr3_nt: TGCAGCGTTGAGGGGTCTGGGGGCCAAGAGACCCAGTACTTC
cdr3_aa: CSVEGSGGQETQYF

j_call: TRBJ2-7
clone_size: few
v_call: TRBV5-4
d_call: NA
cdr3_nt: TGTGCCAGCAGCTTGCGGGGGCGCCACTACGAGCAGTACTTC
cdr3_aa: CASSLRGRHYEQYF

j_call: TRBJ1-3
clone_size: few
v_call: TRBV20-1
d_call: TRBD1
cdr3_nt: TGCAGTGCAGGGACAGACTCTGGAAACACCATATATTTT
cdr3_aa: CSAGTDSGNTIYF

j_call: TRBJ2-1
clone_size: few
v_call: TRBV6-5
d_call: TRBD2
cdr3_nt: TGTGCCAGCAGTTCACGGGGGACCACCGGCGGGGGGAAGCAGTTCTTC
cdr3_aa: CASSSRGTTGGGKQFF

j_call: TRBJ1-5
clone_size: NA
v_call: TRBV4-1
d_call: NA
cdr3_nt: TGCGCCAGCAGCCAAGATCTTTTGGGGGTTAGGAATCAGCCCCAGCATTTT
cdr3_aa: CASSQDLLGVRNQPQHF

j_call: TRBJ1-5
clone_size: NA
v_call: TRBV18
d_call: NA
cdr3_nt: TGTGCCAGCTCACCGGGGACGGATCAGCCCCAGCATTTT
cdr3_aa: CASSPGTDQPQHF

j_call: TRBJ2-5
clone_size: few
v_call: TRBV7-9
d_call: NA
cdr3_nt: TGTGCCAGCCCTCCCGGGGGAGCAGAGGAGACCCAGTACTTC
cdr3_aa: CASPPGGAEETQYF

j_call: TRBJ2-7
clone_size: NA
v_call: TRBV21-1
d_call: NA
cdr3_nt: TGTGCCAGCAGCCCTACCCAGGCGCCTTACTACGAGCAGTACTTC
cdr3_aa: CASSPTQAPYYEQYF

j_call: TRBJ2-1
clone_size: few
v_call: TRBV5-1
d_call: NA
cdr3_nt: TGCGCCAGCAGCTTGAGTCAGTATGTTGAGCAGTTCTTC
cdr3_aa: CASSLSQYVEQFF

j_call: TRBJ2-1
clone_size: NA
v_call: TRBV4-3
d_call: NA
cdr3_nt: TGCGCCAGCAGCCAAGATTTGGTGTACAATGAGCAGTTCTTC
cdr3_aa: CASSQDLVYNEQFF

j_call: TRBJ2-7
clone_size: few
v_call: TRBV20-1
d_call: TRBD1
cdr3_nt: TGCAGTGCTAGTGTACTGACAGGGTCTTACGAGCAGTACTTC
cdr3_aa: CSASVLTGSYEQYF

j_call: TRBJ2-2
clone_size: few
v_call: TRBV7-8
d_call: NA
cdr3_nt: TGTGCCAGCAGCCCCCGGGTCCCCGTAGGGGAGCTGTTTTTT
cdr3_aa: CASSPRVPVGELFF

j_call: TRBJ2-3
clone_size: NA
v_call: TRBV5-1
d_call: NA
cdr3_nt: TGCGCCAGCAGCTTGAGCAGGGTCACAGATACGCAGTATTTT
cdr3_aa: CASSLSRVTDTQYF

j_call: TRBJ2-3
clone_size: few
v_call: TRBV5-6
d_call: NA
cdr3_nt: TGTGCCAGCAGACAAGCCCGGGGGGCGGGGTACACAGATACGCAGTATTTT
cdr3_aa: CASRQARGAGYTDTQYF

j_call: TRBJ2-3
clone_size: many
v_call: TRBV10-3
d_call: TRBD2
cdr3_nt: TGTGCCACCCTGTCTAGCGGGGATGCAGATACGCAGTATTTT
cdr3_aa: CATLSSGDADTQYF

j_call: TRBJ1-1
clone_size: NA
v_call: TRBV20-1
d_call: NA
cdr3_nt: TGCAGTGCTAGTTGGGGGAACACTGAAGCTTTCTTT
cdr3_aa: CSASWGNTEAFF

j_call: TRBJ2-2
clone_size: few
v_call: TRBV14
d_call: TRBD2
cdr3_nt: TGTGCCAGCAGTAAACCGGGACTAGCGGAGAACACCGGGGAGCTGTTTTTT
cdr3_aa: CASSKPGLAENTGELFF

j_call: TRBJ2-3
clone_size: NA
v_call: TRBV5-6
d_call: TRBD2
cdr3_nt: TGTGCTAGCAGCTTGTGGACTAGCGCCCAACCTACGCAGTATTTT
cdr3_aa: CASSLWTSAQPTQYF

j_call: TRBJ2-1
clone_size: NA
v_call: TRBV25-1
d_call: TRBD2
cdr3_nt: TGTGCCAGCAGTGAACTAGCGGGGGTTCTATACAATGAGCAGTTCTTC
cdr3_aa: CASSELAGVLYNEQFF

j_call: TRBJ1-2
clone_size: few
v_call: TRBV9
d_call: NA
cdr3_nt: TGTGCCAGCAGCAAGGGCCAGGATCGGGGCTACACCTTC
cdr3_aa: CASSKGQDRGYTF

j_call: TRBJ1-2
clone_size: NA
v_call: TRBV2
d_call: TRBD1
cdr3_nt: TGTGCCAGCAACCCGGACAGGGCGGCTAACTATGGCTACACCTTC
cdr3_aa: CASNPDRAANYGYTF

j_call: TRBJ2-1
clone_size: many
v_call: TRBV5-1
d_call: NA
cdr3_nt: TGTGCCAGCAGCTTAGAGGTGAATGAGCAGTTCTTC
cdr3_aa: CASSLEVNEQFF

j_call: TRBJ1-1
clone_size: few
v_call: TRBV12-3/TRBV12-4
d_call: TRBD1
cdr3_nt: TGTGCCAGCAGTGACAGGGGCGAGATGAACACTGAAGCTTTCTTT
cdr3_aa: CASSDRGEMNTEAFF

j_call: TRBJ2-3
clone_size: many
v_call: TRBV12-3/TRBV12-4
d_call: NA
cdr3_nt: TGTGCCAGCAGTTTAGTCGGGCCAGATACGCAGTATTTT
cdr3_aa: CASSLVGPDTQYF

j_call: TRBJ2-1
clone_size: few
v_call: TRBV4-1
d_call: NA
cdr3_nt: TGCGCCAGCAGCCAAGAGGGACTCACCTACAATGAGCAGTTCTTC
cdr3_aa: CASSQEGLTYNEQFF

j_call: TRBJ2-3
clone_size: NA
v_call: TRBV6-5
d_call: TRBD1
cdr3_nt: TGTGCCAGCAGTTACTTAAGAGGACAGGGGCTTGGAACAGATACGCAGTATTTT
cdr3_aa: CASSYLRGQGLGTDTQYF

j_call: TRBJ2-5
clone_size: NA
v_call: TRBV4-1
d_call: TRBD1
cdr3_nt: TGCGCCAGGAAGGGACAGGGGCACCAAGAGACCCAGTACTTC
cdr3_aa: CARKGQGHQETQYF

j_call: TRBJ2-3
clone_size: few
v_call: TRBV7-9
d_call: NA
cdr3_nt: TGTGCCAGCAGCTTAGGGGGGCAAAGGACGCAGTATTTT
cdr3_aa: CASSLGGQRTQYF

j_call: TRBJ2-5
clone_size: NA
v_call: TRBV5-1
d_call: NA
cdr3_nt: TGCGCCAGCAGCTCGGGCCCTGGAGAGACCCAGTACTTC
cdr3_aa: CASSSGPGETQYF

j_call: TRBJ2-7
clone_size: many
v_call: TRBV27
d_call: TRBD1
cdr3_nt: TGCGCCAGCAGCTTACAGGGGTCCTACGAGCAGTACTTC
cdr3_aa: CASSLQGSYEQYF

j_call: TRBJ2-5
clone_size: few
v_call: TRBV11-2
d_call: NA
cdr3_nt: TGTGCCAGCAGCTATGGGGGGCGCGAAGAGACCCAGTACTTC
cdr3_aa: CASSYGGREETQYF

j_call: TRBJ2-7
clone_size: few
v_call: TRBV29-1
d_call: NA
cdr3_nt: TGCAGCGTTGATGTCGGAGCCTTGGACGAGCAGTACTTC
cdr3_aa: CSVDVGALDEQYF

j_call: TRBJ2-7
clone_size: NA
v_call: TRBV6-4
d_call: NA
cdr3_nt: TGTGCCAGCAAACGAGATGACTACGAGCAGTACTTC
cdr3_aa: CASKRDDYEQYF

j_call: TRBJ2-1
clone_size: NA
v_call: TRBV27
d_call: NA
cdr3_nt: TGTGCCAGCAGCCTTAGCGGATTAAATTACAATGAGCAGTTCTTC
cdr3_aa: CASSLSGLNYNEQFF

j_call: TRBJ1-3
clone_size: many
v_call: TRBV20-1
d_call: NA
cdr3_nt: TGCAGTGCTAGAGTAGGGGGTAACTCTGGAAACACCATATATTTT
cdr3_aa: CSARVGGNSGNTIYF